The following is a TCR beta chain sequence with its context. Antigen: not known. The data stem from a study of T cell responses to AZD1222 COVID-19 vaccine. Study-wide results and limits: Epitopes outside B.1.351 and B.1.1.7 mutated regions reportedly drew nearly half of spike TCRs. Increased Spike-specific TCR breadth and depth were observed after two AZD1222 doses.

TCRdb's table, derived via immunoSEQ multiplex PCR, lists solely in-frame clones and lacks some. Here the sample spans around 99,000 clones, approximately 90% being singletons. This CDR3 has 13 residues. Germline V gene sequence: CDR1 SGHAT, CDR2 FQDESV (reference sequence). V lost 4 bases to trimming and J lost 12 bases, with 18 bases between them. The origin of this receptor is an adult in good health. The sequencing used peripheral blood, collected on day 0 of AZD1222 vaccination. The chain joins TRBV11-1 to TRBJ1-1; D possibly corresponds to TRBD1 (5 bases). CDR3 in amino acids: CASSSSGGFGPFF. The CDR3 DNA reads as TGTGCCAGCAGCTCATCGGGGGGATTCGGTCCTTTCTTT.